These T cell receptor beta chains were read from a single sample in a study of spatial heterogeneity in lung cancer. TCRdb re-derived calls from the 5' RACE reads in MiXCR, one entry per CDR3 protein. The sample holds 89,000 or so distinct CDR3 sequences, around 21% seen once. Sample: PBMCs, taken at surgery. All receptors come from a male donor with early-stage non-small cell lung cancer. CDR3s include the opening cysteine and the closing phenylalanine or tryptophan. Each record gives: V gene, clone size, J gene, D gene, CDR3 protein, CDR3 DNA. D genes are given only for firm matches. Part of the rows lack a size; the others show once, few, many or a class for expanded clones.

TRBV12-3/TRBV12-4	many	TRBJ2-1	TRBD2	CASSLGGLEVEQFF	TGTGCCAGCAGTTTAGGGGGACTAGAGGTTGAGCAGTTCTTC
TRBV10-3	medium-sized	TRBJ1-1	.	CAISERTEAFF	TGTGCCATCAGTGAGCGGACTGAAGCTTTCTTT
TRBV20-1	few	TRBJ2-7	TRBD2	CSARDSGVPYEQYF	TGCAGTGCTAGAGATAGCGGGGTCCCCTACGAGCAGTACTTC
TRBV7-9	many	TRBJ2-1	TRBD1	CATHPLSAGGVRQSSYNEQFF	TGTGCCACCCATCCCCTATCCGCAGGGGGAGTCAGGCAGAGCTCCTACAATGAGCAGTTCTTC
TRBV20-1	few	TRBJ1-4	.	CSARAPGDGKLFF	TGCAGTGCTCGGGCCCCTGGGGATGGAAAACTGTTTTTT
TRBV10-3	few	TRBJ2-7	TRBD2	CAISGGLAVSFYEQYF	TGTGCCATCAGCGGGGGACTAGCGGTATCCTTTTACGAGCAGTACTTC
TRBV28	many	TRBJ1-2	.	CASSLSNYGYTF	TGTGCCAGCAGTTTATCTAACTATGGCTACACCTTC
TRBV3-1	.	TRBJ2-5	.	CASSPGVEETQYF	TGTGCCAGCAGCCCCGGGGTTGAGGAGACCCAGTACTTC
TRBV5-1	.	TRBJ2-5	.	CASSLAAGRFQETQYF	TGCGCCAGCAGCTTGGCGGCGGGGAGATTCCAAGAGACCCAGTACTTC
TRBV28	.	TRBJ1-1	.	CASSLSSGSGTEAFF	TGTGCCAGCAGTTTATCATCAGGGTCGGGCACTGAAGCTTTCTTT
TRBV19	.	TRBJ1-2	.	CASSMDSAPLGLSF	TGTGCCAGTAGTATGGATTCAGCTCCTCTAGGTTTGTCCTTC
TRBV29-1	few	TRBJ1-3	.	CSVAILSGNTIYF	TGCAGCGTTGCAATCCTCTCTGGAAACACCATATATTTT
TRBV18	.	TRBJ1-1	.	CASSQNGGTEAFF	TGTGCCAGCTCACAAAACGGAGGGACTGAAGCTTTCTTT
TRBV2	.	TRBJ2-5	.	CASSLASAQETQYF	TGTGCCAGCAGTCTGGCCAGTGCCCAAGAGACCCAGTACTTC
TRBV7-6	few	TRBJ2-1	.	CASSLAFAEQFF	TGTGCCAGCAGCTTAGCGTTTGCTGAGCAGTTCTTC
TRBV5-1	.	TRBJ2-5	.	CASSLSEETQYF	TGCGCCAGCAGCTTGTCGGAAGAGACCCAGTACTTC
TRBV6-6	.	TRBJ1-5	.	CASTPRAGDYQPQHF	TGTGCCAGCACCCCCAGGGCAGGGGATTATCAGCCCCAGCATTTT
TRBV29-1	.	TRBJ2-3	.	CSVEAGGLGSMDTQYF	TGCAGCGTTGAAGCCGGGGGGCTAGGTTCTATGGATACGCAGTATTTT
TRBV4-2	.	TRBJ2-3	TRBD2	CASSQMTSGTRDTQYF	TGTGCCAGCAGCCAGATGACTAGCGGGACTCGGGATACGCAGTATTTT
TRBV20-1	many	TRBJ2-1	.	CSAPRGGSYNEQFF	TGCAGTGCTCCCCGGGGAGGCTCCTACAATGAGCAGTTCTTC
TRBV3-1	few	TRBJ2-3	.	CASSHSGTDTQYF	TGTGCCAGCAGCCACTCCGGTACAGATACGCAGTATTTT
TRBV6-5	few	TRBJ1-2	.	CASSNAPTGYGYTF	TGTGCCAGCAGCAACGCCCCTACAGGGTATGGCTACACCTTC
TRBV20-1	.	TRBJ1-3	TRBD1	CSARGDSYSGNTIYF	TGCAGTGCTAGAGGGGACAGCTACTCTGGAAACACCATATATTTT
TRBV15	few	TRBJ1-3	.	CATSRDEVSSGNTIYF	TGTGCCACCAGCAGAGATGAGGTTTCCTCTGGAAACACCATATATTTT
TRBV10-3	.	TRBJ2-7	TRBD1	CAISEGQGVYEQYF	TGTGCCATCAGTGAGGGACAGGGGGTATACGAGCAGTACTTC
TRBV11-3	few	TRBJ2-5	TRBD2	CASRLTMASGGFQETQYF	TGTGCCAGCAGATTGACCATGGCTAGCGGGGGATTCCAAGAGACCCAGTACTTC
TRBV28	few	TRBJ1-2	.	CASKTGTNYGYTF	TGTGCCAGCAAGACAGGTACTAACTATGGCTACACCTTC
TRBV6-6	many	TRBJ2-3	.	CASSYSGPPDTQYF	TGTGCCAGCAGTTACTCAGGGCCGCCCGATACGCAGTATTTT
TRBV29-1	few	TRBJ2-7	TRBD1	CSVIWGQKYEQYF	TGCAGCGTTATCTGGGGACAGAAATACGAGCAGTACTTC
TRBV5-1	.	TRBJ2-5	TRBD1	CASSAGTGETQYF	TGCGCCAGCAGCGCTGGGACAGGAGAGACCCAGTACTTC
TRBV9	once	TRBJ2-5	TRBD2	CASSAQLAGGLETQYF	TGTGCCAGCAGCGCTCAACTAGCGGGGGGGCTGGAGACCCAGTACTTC
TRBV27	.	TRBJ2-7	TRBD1	CASSLVTGAYEQYF	TGTGCCAGCAGTTTAGTGACAGGGGCCTACGAGCAGTACTTC
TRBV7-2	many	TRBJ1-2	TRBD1	CAVGQGAANYGYTF	TGTGCCGTCGGACAGGGGGCCGCTAACTATGGCTACACCTTC
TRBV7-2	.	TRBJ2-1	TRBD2	CASSLFSREAHNEQFF	TGTGCCAGCAGCTTATTCTCCCGGGAGGCCCACAATGAGCAGTTCTTC